This T cell receptor beta chain was retrieved from a study of shared clonotypes between healthy human individuals. Whole-study findings and limits: The genetic and exposure-history diversity represented was limited by few donors. It was expected that sequencing depth would affect clonotype sharing among donors. Sorted-subset samples were not fully sequenced, rarefaction indicated.

There are 11 residues in the CDR3. Trimming shortened V by 3 bases and J by 2 bases, and 2 bases separated the two germline ends. The germline V gene has CDR1 SGHTA and CDR2 FQGTGA. With respect to this clone: Its antigen is unidentified.

Sequencing was performed with immunoSEQ multiplex PCR; in TCRdb, only in-frame clones are kept and a portion is missing. In the table there are around 1.1 million clones, roughly 74% of which are singletons. Among the donors, all were Caucasian adults who lived in Nashville, Tennessee. This TCR derives from a man between 18 and 29 years old in good health. Some clones in this sample may be carry-over from other donors' samples. Source material: memory CD4+ T cells from PBMCs. Subset: CD45RA-negative fraction. The chain couples TRBV7-3 to TRBJ2-7, with D unresolved. In nucleotides, the CDR3 is TGTGCCAGCAGCTTCGCCTACGAGCAGTACTTC. The encoded protein is CASSFAYEQYF.